This T cell receptor beta chain was captured in a study of T-cell reconstitution after alpha-beta-depleted transplantation in children. The CDR3 is 16 residues long. The V gene end was trimmed by 2 bases and the J gene end by 4 bases; junction bases not matched to a gene: 8. CDR1 and CDR2 from the germline V gene are MRHNA and SNTAGT. The TCRbeta library was prepared with unique molecular identifiers. One entry per CDR3 protein, called by TCRdb with MiXCR from the PCR reads. This sample has about 170,000 distinct CDR3 sequences, with roughly 11% found just once. Notes on the study in general: Expanded clones from the graft, numbering several hundred, reportedly supplied alpha-beta T cells about two months after transplant. Some patients owed their high day-60 TCRbeta diversity to surviving recipient T cells and thymic progenitors. A year had passed since transplant, and T-cell counts and diversity by then came mostly from newly produced T cells.

This clonotype was observed many times. Its specificity is not known. The V and J genes are TRBV6-4 and TRBJ2-3, with 8 bases aligning to TRBD2. The TCR comes from a boy aged 2 to 10 with acute myeloid leukemia, due to receive a stem cell transplant. This specimen consisted of PBMCs, obtained before TCRalphabeta/CD19-depleted stem cell transplant. CDR3 DNA sequence: TGTGCCAGCAGTGACGGACGGGGGGGCCATGCAGATACGCAGTATTTT. Protein sequence: CASSDGRGGHADTQYF.